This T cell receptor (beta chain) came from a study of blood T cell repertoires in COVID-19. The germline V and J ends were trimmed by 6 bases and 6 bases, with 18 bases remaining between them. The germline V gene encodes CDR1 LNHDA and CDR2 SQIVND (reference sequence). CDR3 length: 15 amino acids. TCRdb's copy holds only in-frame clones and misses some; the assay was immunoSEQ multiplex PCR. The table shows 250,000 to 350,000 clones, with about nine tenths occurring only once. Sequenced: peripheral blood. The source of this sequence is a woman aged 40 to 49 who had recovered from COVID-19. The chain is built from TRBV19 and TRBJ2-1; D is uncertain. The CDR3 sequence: CASSKFRQVSNEQFF. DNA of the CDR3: TGTGCCAGTAGCAAATTCCGACAAGTTTCCAATGAGCAGTTCTTC.